The 27 T cell receptor beta chains below come from one sample, sequenced in a study of blood T cells in healthy people across ages. Alongside a J-beta primer mix, a sample-barcoded 5' primer served in a second PCR lasting roughly 6 to 11 cycles. Via MiXCR, TCRdb re-called the 5' RACE reads, giving one row per CDR3 protein. The sample shows about 1.5 million distinct CDR3 sequences, approximately 43% of them seen only once. Sequencing was done on a sample of blood. These receptors came from a woman between 18 and 29 years old in good health.

This clonotype was counted a few times. V and J are TRBV6-5 and TRBJ2-7; D remains unclear. With 2 bases removed from V and 5 bases from J, the gap between germline ends came to 10 bases. This CDR3 contains 13 residues. Germline V gene lookup returns CDR1 MNHEY and CDR2 SVGAGI. CDR3 sequence (DNA): TGTGCCAGCAGTTACGACCCCCGCGACGAGCAGTACTTC. It is translated as CASSYDPRDEQYF.

In this sample, this clonotype turned up many times. The V call is TRBV12-3 or TRBV12-4, the J call TRBJ2-1, with TRBD2 matching 7 bases. V dropped 8 bases and J dropped 0; count of bases not matched to a gene: 7. This CDR3 has 15 residues. CDR3 sequence reads: CASYGRESSYNEQFF. The CDR3 nucleotides are TGTGCCAGCTATGGGCGGGAGAGCTCCTACAATGAGCAGTTCTTC.

The chain has TRBV19 and TRBJ1-1, with D uncertain. Germline V gene sequence: CDR1 LNHDA, CDR2 SQIVND (reference sequence). CDR3 length: 15 residues. V lost 3 bases to trimming and J lost 1 base, with 12 bases between them. DNA for the CDR3: TGTGCCAGTAGTATTCCCCCCGTGGGGAACACTGAAGCTTTCTTT. Amino acids: CASSIPPVGNTEAFF.

The V gene is TRBV4-1, the J gene TRBJ2-3; the D gene is possibly TRBD2 (7 bases). The CDR3 is made up of 16 amino acids. V dropped 2 bases and J dropped 4 bases, with 16 bases sitting between them. Germline V lookup: CDR1 MGHRA, CDR2 YSYEKL. In nucleotides, the CDR3 is TGCGCCAGCAGCCAACCCTCGAGGGGGGGAGCAGATACGCAGTATTTT. This encodes CASSQPSRGGADTQYF.

V usage is TRBV15 and J usage is TRBJ2-5; 7 nucleotides line up with TRBD1. The V gene's germline CDR1 is LNHNV and CDR2 YYDKDF (reference sequence). J lost 5 bases, V lost 3 bases, and 9 bases had no gene match. The CDR3 is 15 residues long. In DNA, the CDR3 is TGTGCCACCAGCAGGGACCCGACAGGGACGGAGACCCAGTACTTC. Residues: CATSRDPTGTETQYF.

CDR3 residues: CASSFRDNGNYGYTF. The CDR3, as DNA: TGTGCCAGCAGTTTCCGGGACAATGGGAACTATGGCTACACCTTC. This sequence joins TRBV2 and TRBJ1-2, with D possibly matching TRBD1 (6 bases). Trimming left V 5 bases short and J 2 bases short, with 15 bases between. The CDR3 is 15 amino acids. Germline loops: CDR1 SNHLY, CDR2 FYNNEI.

J is TRBJ2-2 and V is TRBV12-3 or TRBV12-4, with TRBD1 matching over 7 bases. Unmatched junction bases numbered 7, after V lost 2 bases and J lost 4 bases. The CDR3 covers 16 residues. For the CDR3, the DNA is TGTGCCAGCAGTTTAAGGGGGCCAGGGGTCACCGGGGAGCTGTTTTTT. It specifies CASSLRGPGVTGELFF.

This clonotype was counted between two and nine times. In nucleotides, the CDR3 is TGCGCCAGCAGCCATCCCAGCACAGGGGCCAACGAGCAGTACTTC. Protein: CASSHPSTGANEQYF. The chain is built from TRBV4-1 and TRBJ2-4, with TRBD1 matching over 7 bases. The DNA end is a closer match to TRBJ2-7, so the J assignment may be wrong. The germline V gene encodes CDR1 MGHRA and CDR2 YSYEKL. This CDR3 is built from 15 residues.

The chain employs TRBV28 and TRBJ2-4; D unclear. Germline V gene lookup returns CDR1 MDHEN and CDR2 SYDVKM. The germline V and J ends were trimmed by 1 base and 0 bases, with 10 bases remaining between them. The CDR3 runs 16 residues. CDR3 nucleotide sequence: TGTGCCAGCAGTTTATACACAGCCCTAGCCAAAAACATTCAGTACTTC. This translates into CASSLYTALAKNIQYF.

This clonotype was seen at least ten times. The chain couples TRBV4-1 to TRBJ2-7, with 9 bases aligning to TRBD1. CDR1 is MGHRA, CDR2 YSYEKL, per germline. The CDR3 consists of 15 residues. J gave up 1 base and V 1 base, and 2 bases lay outside the gene matches. CDR3 nucleotides: TGCGCCAGCAGCCAAGCCGGGACAGGGTCCTACGAGCAGTACTTC. This gives the protein CASSQAGTGSYEQYF.

This chain links TRBV20-1 with TRBJ1-5; TRBD1 matches 7 bases. The CDR3 extends over 14 amino acids. J gave up 4 bases and V 4 bases, and 7 bases lay outside the gene matches. Germline CDR1 DFQATT, CDR2 SNEGSKA (reference sequence). The CDR3: CSATQGTANQPQHF. The CDR3 DNA follows: TGCAGTGCTACCCAAGGGACAGCTAATCAGCCCCAGCATTTT.

The V gene is TRBV7-2, the J gene TRBJ1-3; D ambiguous. The germline V gene has CDR1 SGHTA and CDR2 FQGNSA. The CDR3 spans 16 residues. Trimming cost V 4 bases and J 0 bases, with 13 bases left between them. The DNA for the CDR3 is TGTGCCAGCAGCTCATCCGGGGTGAGCTCTGGAAACACCATATATTTT. The encoded protein is CASSSSGVSSGNTIYF.

The chain combines TRBV28 with TRBJ1-6; 9 bases align to TRBD1. The V gene end was trimmed by 7 bases and the J gene end by 5 bases; junction bases not matched to a gene: 6. There are 15 residues in the CDR3. The germline gives CDR1 MDHEN, CDR2 SYDVKM. CDR3 nucleotides: TGTGCCAGCACCGTGTGGACAGGGGATAATTCACCCCTCCACTTT. Its translation is CASTVWTGDNSPLHF. The full variable domain, completed using reference TRBV28 and TRBJ1-6, is DVKVTQSSRYLVKRTGEKVFLECVQDMDHENMFWYRQDPGLGLRLIYFSYDVKMKEKGDIPEGYSVSREKKERFSLILESASTNQTSMYLCASTVWTGDNSPLHFGNGTRLTVT.

This clonotype was counted a few times. At one boundary the junction diverges from the germline segment, which might be a read error. The rearrangement uses TRBV7-2 and TRBJ1-2; 10 nucleotides align to TRBD1. The length of the CDR3 is 15 residues. Germline V gene data show CDR1 as SGHTA and CDR2 as FQGNSA. CDR3 sequence reads: CASSFDRGLLYGYTF. The CDR3 bases are TGTGCCAGCAGCTTTGACAGGGGGCTTCTCTATGGATACACCTTC.

The chain links TRBV27 to TRBJ2-1; weak D call: TRBD2 (6 bases). The V gene's germline CDR1 is MNHEY and CDR2 SMNVEV (reference sequence). The CDR3 runs 15 residues. Trimming cost V 6 bases and J 9 bases, with 21 bases left between them. In DNA, the CDR3 is TGTGCCAGCAGCACTTTCAGCAGGAGGGCCGTTGAGCAGTTCTTC. Translated: CASSTFSRRAVEQFF.

This clonotype was observed a few times. The chain joins TRBV21-1 to TRBJ2-7; the D call of TRBD2 is as the table states it, not checked on the DNA. TRBV21-1 is designated a pseudogene. This CDR3 contains 16 residues. CDR3 region: CASSKVGTSTAYEQYF. The CDR3 DNA follows: TGTGCCAGCAGCAAAGTAGGGACTAGCACCGCCTACGAGCAGTACTTC.

The CDR3 is CASSAGLAGGETQYF. CDR3 DNA sequence: TGTGCCAGCAGCGCAGGACTAGCGGGGGGGGAGACCCAGTACTTC. The J gene is TRBJ2-7, the V gene TRBV9, with 15 bases that match TRBD2. The assigned J gene may be wrong: the sequence end matches TRBJ2-5 better. Germline CDR1 is SGDLS and CDR2 is YYNGEE. The CDR3 contains 15 residues.

This rearrangement joins TRBV12-3 or TRBV12-4 to TRBJ2-2; 10 nucleotides agree with TRBD2. This CDR3 has 18 amino acids. V dropped 3 bases and J dropped 7; count of bases not matched to a gene: 14. CDR3 sequence (DNA): TGTGCCAGCAGTTTTGGCGCAATAGCGGGAGGTCCGGGCGGGGAGCTGTTTTTT. Translating it yields CASSFGAIAGGPGGELFF.

The chain links TRBV7-9 to TRBJ2-1, with TRBD2 identical over 8 bases. CDR3 size: 14 residues. In germline, CDR1 is SEHNR, CDR2 FQNEAQ (reference sequence). With V trimmed by 5 bases and J by 9 bases, 9 bases remained unmatched. In DNA, the CDR3 is TGTGCCAGCAGCGTTACCGGGACTAGACGTGAGCAGTTCTTC. It specifies CASSVTGTRREQFF.

V gene TRBV4-1 combines with J gene TRBJ2-5; 7 positions agree with TRBD2. The CDR3 runs 19 residues. V lost 11 bases and J lost 4; bases outside the gene matches: 28. Germline-derived CDR1 and CDR2 are MGHRA and YSYEKL. In DNA form, the CDR3 reads TGCGCCCCGGCCAACGGACCGGGGCTAGCGGACTATCCCCGAGAGACCCAGTACTTC. It translates to CAPANGPGLADYPRETQYF.

There are a few counts of this clonotype. The chain joins TRBV4-3 to TRBJ2-1, with D perhaps matching TRBD2 (6 bases). CDR1 is LGHNA and CDR2 is YSLEER in the germline V gene. Between the trimmed V and J ends, which lost 6 bases and 0 bases, there was a span of 12 bases. The CDR3 has 15 amino acids. CDR3 region: CASRRDWSSYNEQFF. The CDR3, as DNA: TGCGCCAGCAGACGGGACTGGAGCTCCTACAATGAGCAGTTCTTC.

The J gene is TRBJ2-1, the V gene TRBV20-1; 8 nucleotides align to TRBD2. Germline V gene data show CDR1 as DFQATT and CDR2 as SNEGSKA (reference sequence). J gave up 3 bases and V 6 bases, and 7 bases lay outside the gene matches. The CDR3 has 14 residues. CDR3 DNA sequence: TGCAGTGCGCCACGAGCGGGGGACTACAATGAGCAGTTCTTC. Protein sequence: CSAPRAGDYNEQFF.

A remark on this clonotype: A single base separates this from a much larger clone, so it may be a read error. The chain has TRBV7-2 and TRBJ2-1, with TRBD2 matching 9 bases. V shed 1 base, J shed 3 bases, and the junction held 1 base outside the gene matches. The CDR3 consists of 15 residues. Germline CDR1 is SGHTA and CDR2 is FQGNSA. The CDR3 region is CASSLERGDYNEQFF. The DNA of the CDR3 is TGTGCCAGCAGCTTAGAGCGGGGGGACTACAATGAGCAGTTCTTC.

V gene TRBV29-1 combines with J gene TRBJ2-1; possible D gene TRBD1, 6 bases. CDR1 and CDR2 (germline): SQVTM, ANQGSEA. V was pared by 7 bases and J by 7 bases, with 11 bases between. The CDR3 covers 11 residues. CDR3 DNA: TGCAGCGCTGTACAGGGAAATGAGCAGTTCTTC. It yields the protein CSAVQGNEQFF.

This clonotype was seen a few times. This chain joins TRBV20-1 and TRBJ2-3; perhaps TRBD1 as D (6 bases). This CDR3 has 15 residues. In germline, CDR1 is DFQATT, CDR2 SNEGSKA (reference sequence). V lost 3 bases and J 2 bases, leaving 15 bases between the germline ends. The CDR3 region has the DNA TGCAGTGCTAGGGTGAACAGGGCCTACACAGATACGCAGTATTTT. Amino acid sequence: CSARVNRAYTDTQYF.

This clonotype was detected only once. The rearrangement joins TRBV20-1 to TRBJ2-3, with TRBD2 matching over 9 bases. CDR3 length equals 14 residues. The V gene end was trimmed by 3 bases and the J gene end by 1 base; junction bases not matched to a gene: 2. The germline V gene encodes CDR1 DFQATT and CDR2 SNEGSKA (reference sequence). CDR3 bases: TGCAGTGCTAGTGAGCGGGGGGGCACAGATACGCAGTATTTT. This codes for CSASERGGTDTQYF.

This clonotype was seen more than once but under ten times. This chain connects TRBV7-9 to TRBJ2-1; 11 bases are a match to TRBD2. The J call is doubtful: the DNA matches TRBJ2-7 better. CDR1 is SEHNR and CDR2 is FQNEAQ in the germline V gene (reference sequence). This CDR3 region has 19 residues. The CDR3 DNA sequence: TGTGCCAGCGCATCTAGCGGGGGGATAAGGGGTAGCTCCTACAATGAGCAGTACTTC. Its protein is CASASSGGIRGSSYNEQYF.